The rows below give T cell receptor beta chains drawn from one sample of a study of shared clonotypes between healthy human individuals. Clones were read by immunoSEQ multiplex PCR, and TCRdb kept only the in-frame ones, dropping some. In the table there are 2 million to 2.5 million clones, approximately 96% of which are singletons. Sequencing was performed on naive CD4+ T cells sorted from blood. The receptor source for this set is a man between 18 and 29 years old in good health. Each CDR3 is given with its conserved first and last residue. Fields, in order: CDR3 protein, J gene, V gene.

CDR3 protein: CASSQESAFGTDTQYF
J gene: TRBJ2-3
V gene: TRBV4-1

CDR3 protein: CASSLVEFGYTF
J gene: TRBJ1-2
V gene: TRBV11-2

CDR3 protein: CASSETSGRAGNEQFF
J gene: TRBJ2-1
V gene: TRBV11-3

CDR3 protein: CASKIGFRREKLFF
J gene: TRBJ1-4
V gene: TRBV5-1

CDR3 protein: CASSRTGPGYEQYF
J gene: TRBJ2-7
V gene: TRBV7-9

CDR3 protein: CASSQDNTGWQFF
J gene: TRBJ2-1
V gene: TRBV4-3

CDR3 protein: CASRLGLESSYEQYF
J gene: TRBJ2-7
V gene: TRBV2

CDR3 protein: CASSGVVSYEQYF
J gene: TRBJ2-7
V gene: TRBV2

CDR3 protein: CASSPQGSGNTIYF
J gene: TRBJ1-3
V gene: TRBV18

CDR3 protein: CACSAKLAGQREQYF
J gene: TRBJ2-7
V gene: TRBV30

CDR3 protein: CASRIGGGRTGELFF
J gene: TRBJ2-2
V gene: TRBV19

CDR3 protein: CASSISSSSYEQYF
J gene: TRBJ2-7
V gene: TRBV27

CDR3 protein: CASSNWATPDF
J gene: TRBJ2-7
V gene: TRBV28

CDR3 protein: CASSLGPVQETQYF
J gene: TRBJ2-5
V gene: TRBV5-4

CDR3 protein: CAITRGIGTQYF
J gene: TRBJ2-5
V gene: TRBV5-1

CDR3 protein: CASSLDPGDTEAFF
J gene: TRBJ1-1
V gene: TRBV5-4

CDR3 protein: CASSLLRGTNEKLFF
J gene: TRBJ1-4
V gene: TRBV28

CDR3 protein: CASGDSPNYGYTF
J gene: TRBJ1-2
V gene: TRBV28

CDR3 protein: CASSSTAGGNTIYF
J gene: TRBJ1-3
V gene: TRBV5-6

CDR3 protein: CASSGGTSGRNTQYF
J gene: TRBJ2-3
V gene: TRBV9

CDR3 protein: CASSYQGNTEAFF
J gene: TRBJ1-1
V gene: TRBV6-6

CDR3 protein: CASSVEIGATYEQYF
J gene: TRBJ2-7
V gene: TRBV9